This T cell receptor beta chain is from a study of OX40 agonist ivuxolimab in advanced cancers. Whole-study context: The dose-escalation group included hepatocellular carcinoma, melanoma, renal cell carcinoma and head and neck cancer. Study conclusions and caveats: The investigators did not determine what antigen specificity the expanded peripheral T cells had.

Sequencing used immunoSEQ multiplex PCR; TCRdb keeps in-frame clones, though not all of them. The repertoire consists of 25,000 to 35,000 clones, with around nine tenths occurring once and the leading ten covering under 30%. Germline V lookup: CDR1 MNHEY, CDR2 SVGAGI. Trimming cost V 6 bases and J 5 bases, with 6 bases left between them. The CDR3 is made up of 11 amino acids. Worth noting for this clone: Its target is not known.

The sequence derives from an adult with an advanced solid tumor such as melanoma, head and neck, liver or kidney cancer. This specimen was CD4+ or CD8+ T cells sorted from blood, taken in a trial of the OX40 agonist ivuxolimab. The genes are TRBV6-5 and TRBJ2-3; D is unresolved. CDR3 coding DNA: TGTGCCAGCAGAGAAGGAGATACGCAGTATTTT. This translates into CASREGDTQYF.